What follows describes a single T cell receptor (beta chain). The repertoire was sequenced with immunoSEQ multiplex PCR; TCRdb's copy has only in-frame clones and lacks some. Here the sample spans about 15,000 clones, roughly 70% being singletons. This record comes from a study of T cells after somatic rescue of genetic block. The TCR comes from a man between 18 and 35 years old. The source material was peripheral blood mononuclear cells (PBMCs).

The CDR3 protein is CASSFSRLGGYTF. In nucleotides, the CDR3 is TGTGCCAGCAGTTTTAGTCGTCTAGGGGGCTACACCTTC. The J gene is TRBJ1-2, the V gene TRBV27; D gene ambiguous. The V end was cut by 3 bases, the J end by 8 bases, with 13 bases between. The germline V gene encodes CDR1 MNHEY and CDR2 SMNVEV (reference sequence). The CDR3 is made up of 13 amino acids.